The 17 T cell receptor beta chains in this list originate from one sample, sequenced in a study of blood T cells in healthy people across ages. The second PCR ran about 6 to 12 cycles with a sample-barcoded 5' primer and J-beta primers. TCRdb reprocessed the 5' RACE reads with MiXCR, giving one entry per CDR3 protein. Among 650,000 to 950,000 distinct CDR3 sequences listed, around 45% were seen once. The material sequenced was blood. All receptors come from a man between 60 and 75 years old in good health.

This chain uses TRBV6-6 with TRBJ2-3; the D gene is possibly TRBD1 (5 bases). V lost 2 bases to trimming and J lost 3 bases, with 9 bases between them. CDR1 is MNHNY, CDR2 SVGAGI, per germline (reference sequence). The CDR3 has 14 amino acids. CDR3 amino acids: CASSYIRVTDTQYF. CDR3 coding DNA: TGTGCCAGCAGTTACATCAGGGTGACAGATACGCAGTATTTT.

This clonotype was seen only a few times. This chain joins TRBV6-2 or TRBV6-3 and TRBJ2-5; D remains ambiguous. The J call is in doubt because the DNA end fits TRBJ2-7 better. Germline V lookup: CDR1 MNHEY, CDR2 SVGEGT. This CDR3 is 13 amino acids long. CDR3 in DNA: TGTGCCAGCAGTGACCCACCTGGCTACGAGCAGTACTTC. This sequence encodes CASSDPPGYEQYF.

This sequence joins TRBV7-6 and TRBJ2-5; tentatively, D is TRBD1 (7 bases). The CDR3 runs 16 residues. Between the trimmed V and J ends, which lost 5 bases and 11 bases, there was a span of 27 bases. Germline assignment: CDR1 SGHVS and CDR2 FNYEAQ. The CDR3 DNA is TGTGCCAGCAGCGACGGGACAGAGTCCCTGGGGGGTGAGCAGTACTTC. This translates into CASSDGTESLGGEQYF.

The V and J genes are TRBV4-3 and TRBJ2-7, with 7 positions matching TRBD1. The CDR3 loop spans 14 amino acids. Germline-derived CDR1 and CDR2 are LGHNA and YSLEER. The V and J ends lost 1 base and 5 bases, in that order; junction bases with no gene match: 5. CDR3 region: CASSQGQGPDEQYF. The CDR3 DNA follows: TGCGCCAGCAGCCAAGGACAGGGTCCTGACGAGCAGTACTTC.

The CDR3 here is CASSRGGRVAYEQYF. CDR3 DNA sequence: TGTGCCAGCAGCCGAGGTGGGAGAGTCGCTTACGAGCAGTACTTC. The chain has TRBV3-1 and TRBJ2-7; possibly TRBD2 for D (5 bases). Trimming pared 4 bases from V and 4 bases from J, leaving 17 bases between. CDR3 length: 15 residues. Germline-derived CDR1 and CDR2 are LGHDT and YNNKEL (reference sequence).

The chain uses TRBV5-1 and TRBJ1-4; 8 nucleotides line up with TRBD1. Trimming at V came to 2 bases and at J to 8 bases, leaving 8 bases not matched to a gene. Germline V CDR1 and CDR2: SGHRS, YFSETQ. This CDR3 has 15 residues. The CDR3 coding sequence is TGCGCCAGCAGCTTTACTGGACAGGGAGGGGAAAAACTGTTTTTT. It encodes CASSFTGQGGEKLFF.

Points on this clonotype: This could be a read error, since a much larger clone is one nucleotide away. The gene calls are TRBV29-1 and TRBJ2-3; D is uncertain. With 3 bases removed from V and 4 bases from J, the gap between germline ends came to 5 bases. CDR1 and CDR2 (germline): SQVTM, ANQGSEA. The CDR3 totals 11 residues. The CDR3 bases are TGCAGCGTTGACTCGGCAGATACGCAGTATTTT. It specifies CSVDSADTQYF.

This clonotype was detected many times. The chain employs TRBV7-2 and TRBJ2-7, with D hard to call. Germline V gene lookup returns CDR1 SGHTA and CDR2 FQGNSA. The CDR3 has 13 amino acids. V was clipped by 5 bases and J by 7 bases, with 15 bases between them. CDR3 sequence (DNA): TGTGCCAGCAGCCGATACGGGCCACGGGAGCAGTACTTC. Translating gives CASSRYGPREQYF.

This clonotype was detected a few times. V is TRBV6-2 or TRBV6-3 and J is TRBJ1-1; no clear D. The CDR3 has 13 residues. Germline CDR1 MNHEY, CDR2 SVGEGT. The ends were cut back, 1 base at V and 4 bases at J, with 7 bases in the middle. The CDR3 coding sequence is TGTGCCAGCAGTTACTATGAGTCCACTGAAGCTTTCTTT. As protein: CASSYYESTEAFF.

CDR3 sequence reads: CASSEYAGTDNSPLHF. As DNA, the CDR3 is TGTGCCAGCAGTGAATATGCCGGGACGGATAATTCACCCCTCCACTTT. The chain uses TRBV25-1 and TRBJ1-6, with D perhaps matching TRBD1 (5 bases). There are 16 residues in the CDR3. V lost 0 bases and J 5 bases, leaving 11 bases between the germline ends. Germline loops: CDR1 MGHDK, CDR2 SYGVNS.

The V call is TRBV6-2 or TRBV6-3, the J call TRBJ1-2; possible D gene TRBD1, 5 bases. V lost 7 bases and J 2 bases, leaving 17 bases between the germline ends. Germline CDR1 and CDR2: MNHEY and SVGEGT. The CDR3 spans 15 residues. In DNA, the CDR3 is TGTGCCAGCACCCGACAGATCGGGGCGAACTATGGCTACACCTTC. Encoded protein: CASTRQIGANYGYTF.

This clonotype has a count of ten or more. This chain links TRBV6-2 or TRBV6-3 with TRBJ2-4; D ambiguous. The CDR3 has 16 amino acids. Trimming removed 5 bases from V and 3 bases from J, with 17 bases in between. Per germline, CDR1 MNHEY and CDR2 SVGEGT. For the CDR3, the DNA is TGTGCCAGCAGTCGCCCCCCGGGTTTTGGCAAAAACATTCAGTACTTC. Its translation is CASSRPPGFGKNIQYF.

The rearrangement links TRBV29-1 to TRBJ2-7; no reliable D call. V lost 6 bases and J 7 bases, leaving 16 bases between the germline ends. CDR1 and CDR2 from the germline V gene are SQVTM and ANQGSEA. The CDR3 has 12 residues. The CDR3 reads CSVPTRYNEQYF. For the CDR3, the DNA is TGCAGCGTCCCAACGAGGTACAATGAGCAGTACTTC.

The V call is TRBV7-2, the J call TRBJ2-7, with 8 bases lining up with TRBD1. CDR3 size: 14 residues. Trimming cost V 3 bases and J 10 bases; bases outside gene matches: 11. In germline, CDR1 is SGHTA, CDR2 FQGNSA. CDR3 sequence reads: CASSLSQPGQVQYF. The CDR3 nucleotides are TGTGCCAGCAGCTTGTCTCAACCGGGACAGGTACAGTACTTC.

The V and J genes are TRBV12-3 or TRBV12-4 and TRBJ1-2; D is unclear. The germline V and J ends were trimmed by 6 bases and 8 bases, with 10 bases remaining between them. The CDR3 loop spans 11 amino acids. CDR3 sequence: CASRAQRGYTF. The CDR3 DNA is TGTGCCAGCAGAGCCCAAAGAGGCTACACCTTC.

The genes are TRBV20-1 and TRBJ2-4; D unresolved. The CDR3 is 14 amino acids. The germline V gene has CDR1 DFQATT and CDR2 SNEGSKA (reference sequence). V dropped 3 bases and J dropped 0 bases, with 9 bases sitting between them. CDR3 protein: CSARETLAKNIQYF. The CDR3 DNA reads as TGCAGTGCTAGGGAAACTTTAGCCAAAAACATTCAGTACTTC.

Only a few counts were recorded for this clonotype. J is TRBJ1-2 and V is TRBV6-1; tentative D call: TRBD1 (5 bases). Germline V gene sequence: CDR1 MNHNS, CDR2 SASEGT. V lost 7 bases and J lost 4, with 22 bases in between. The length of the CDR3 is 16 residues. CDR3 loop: CASIKPPGPPSYGYTF. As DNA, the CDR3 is TGTGCCAGCATAAAACCACCGGGACCGCCGTCCTATGGCTACACCTTC.